This TCR beta chain originates from a study of cytomegalovirus exposure and HLA in healthy donors. Study at large: Findings of an earlier analysis included around 100 million unique TCR beta sequences from around 180 million T cells. Early release data held 80 million to 100 million unique TCRs from HLA-typed donors.

Study findings and constraints: For most subjects, TCR beta sequences were reported to predict HLA-A and HLA-B alleles with accuracy. Highly shared variants forming one cluster were likely a sequencing artifact.

13 Jbeta primers and 60 Vbeta primers were used for the PCR. The table came from immunoSEQ multiplex PCR; TCRdb's copy has only in-frame clones and leaves some out. The sample has about 42,000 clones, 50% seen once. V was cut by 5 bases and J by 6 bases, with 13 bases left in between. The CDR3 extends over 13 amino acids. In germline, CDR1 is SGHVS, CDR2 FQNEAQ. With regard to this clone: Its matching antigen is unknown.

The chain recombines TRBV7-8 with TRBJ1-1, with D maybe TRBD1 (5 bases). Input material: PBMCs. The clonotype was recovered from a human donor in good health. CDR3 loop: CASSARVDAEAFF. CDR3 bases: TGTGCCAGCAGCGCCAGGGTGGACGCTGAAGCTTTCTTT.